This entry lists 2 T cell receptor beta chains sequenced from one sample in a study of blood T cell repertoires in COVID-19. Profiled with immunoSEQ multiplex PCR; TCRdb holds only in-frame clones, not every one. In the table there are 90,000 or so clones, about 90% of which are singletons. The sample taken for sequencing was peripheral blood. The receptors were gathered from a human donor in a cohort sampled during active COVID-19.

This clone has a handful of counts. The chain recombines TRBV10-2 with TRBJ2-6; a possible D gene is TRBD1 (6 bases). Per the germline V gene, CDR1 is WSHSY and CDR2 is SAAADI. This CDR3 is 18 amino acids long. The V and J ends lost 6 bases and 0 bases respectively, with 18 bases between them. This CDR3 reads CASRSRGILHSGANVLTF. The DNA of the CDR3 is TGCGCCAGCAGGTCCAGGGGAATCCTCCACTCTGGGGCCAACGTCCTGACTTTC.

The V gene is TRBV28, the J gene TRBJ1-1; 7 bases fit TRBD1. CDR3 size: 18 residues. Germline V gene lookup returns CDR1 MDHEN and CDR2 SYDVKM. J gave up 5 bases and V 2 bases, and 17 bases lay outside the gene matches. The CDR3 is CASSLDLLGHRGWTEAFF. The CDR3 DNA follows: TGTGCCAGCAGTTTAGATTTATTGGGGCACAGGGGATGGACTGAAGCTTTCTTT.